The 3 T cell receptor beta chains below all came from one sample that was sequenced in a study of CD8 T cells in Susac syndrome. Reverse transcription of roughly 0.45 to 1 ug RNA was performed with random hexamers. Each CDR3 protein is one row after TCRdb ran MiXCR on the immunoSEQ multiplex PCR reads. The sample records more than 150,000 distinct CDR3 sequences, 85% to 95% being singletons. The sequencing input was CD4+ T cells from PBMCs. The receptors derive from a human donor with Susac syndrome.

The rearrangement joins TRBV24-1 to TRBJ1-2; maybe TRBD1 (6 bases). V gave up 5 bases and J gave up 2 bases, with 11 bases separating them. The CDR3 runs 14 residues. The germline V gene encodes CDR1 KGHDR and CDR2 SFDVKD. CDR3 protein: CATSARDKNYGYTF. Here the CDR3 DNA reads TGTGCCACCAGTGCCCGGGACAAAAACTATGGCTACACCTTC.

The chain combines TRBV12-3 or TRBV12-4 with TRBJ2-2, with 11 bases that match TRBD2. The trim removed 6 bases at V and 2 bases at J, leaving 2 bases unmatched. This CDR3 spans 15 amino acids. CDR3 in DNA: TGTGCCAGCAGGGGACTAGCGGTCAACACCGGGGAGCTGTTTTTT. It encodes CASRGLAVNTGELFF.

The chain joins TRBV20-1 to TRBJ1-2; the match to TRBD1 covers 7 bases. V shed 5 bases, J shed 4 bases, and the junction held 4 bases outside the gene matches. CDR1 is DFQATT, CDR2 SNEGSKA, per germline (reference sequence). This CDR3 region has 12 residues. The CDR3 region is CSARDSLYGYTF. The CDR3 nucleotides read TGCAGTGCTCGGGACAGTCTCTATGGCTACACCTTC.